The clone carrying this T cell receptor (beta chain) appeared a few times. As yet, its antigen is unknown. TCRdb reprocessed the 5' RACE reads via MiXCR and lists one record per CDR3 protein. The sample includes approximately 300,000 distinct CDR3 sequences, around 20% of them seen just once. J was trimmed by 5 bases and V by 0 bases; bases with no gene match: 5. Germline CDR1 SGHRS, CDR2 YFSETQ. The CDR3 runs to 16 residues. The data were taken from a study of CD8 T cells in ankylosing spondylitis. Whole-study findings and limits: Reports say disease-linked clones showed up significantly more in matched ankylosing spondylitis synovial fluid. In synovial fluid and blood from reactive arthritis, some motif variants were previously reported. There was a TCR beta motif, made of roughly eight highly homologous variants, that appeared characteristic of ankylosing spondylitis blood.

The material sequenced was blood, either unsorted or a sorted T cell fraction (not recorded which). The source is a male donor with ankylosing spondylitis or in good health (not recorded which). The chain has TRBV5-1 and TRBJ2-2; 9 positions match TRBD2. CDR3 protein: CASSLVVSGSTGELFF. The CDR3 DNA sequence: TGCGCCAGCAGCTTGGTTGTTAGCGGGAGTACCGGGGAGCTGTTTTTT.